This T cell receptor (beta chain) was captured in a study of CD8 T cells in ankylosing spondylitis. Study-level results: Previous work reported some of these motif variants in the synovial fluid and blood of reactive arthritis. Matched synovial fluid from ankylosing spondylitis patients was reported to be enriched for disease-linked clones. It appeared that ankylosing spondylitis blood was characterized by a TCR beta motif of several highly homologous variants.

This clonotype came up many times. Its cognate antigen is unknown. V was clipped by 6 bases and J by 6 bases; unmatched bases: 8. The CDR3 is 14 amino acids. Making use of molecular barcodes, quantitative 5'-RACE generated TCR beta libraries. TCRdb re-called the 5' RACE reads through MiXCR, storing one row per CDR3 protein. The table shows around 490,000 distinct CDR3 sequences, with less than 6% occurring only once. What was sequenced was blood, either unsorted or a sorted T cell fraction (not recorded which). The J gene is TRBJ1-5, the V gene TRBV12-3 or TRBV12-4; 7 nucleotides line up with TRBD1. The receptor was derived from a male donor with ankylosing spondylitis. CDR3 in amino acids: CASRKQGIGQPQHF. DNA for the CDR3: TGTGCCAGCAGAAAACAGGGGATCGGTCAGCCCCAGCATTTT.